The 32 T cell receptor beta chains below all came from one sample that was sequenced in a study of OX40 agonist ivuxolimab in advanced cancers. Assay: immunoSEQ multiplex PCR; the TCRdb copy retains only in-frame clones and omits some. The data contain about 31,000 clones, 90% of them seen just once; the ten biggest clones take up approximately 26%. Sequenced here: CD4+ or CD8+ T cells sorted from blood, sampled in a trial of the OX40 agonist ivuxolimab. The source is an adult with an advanced solid tumor such as melanoma, head and neck, liver or kidney cancer.

This sequence joins TRBV7-8 and TRBJ2-1; TRBD2 agrees at 8 bases. CDR3 size: 18 residues. Germline V CDR1 and CDR2: SGHVS, FQNEAQ. V was pared by 8 bases and J by 0 bases, with 15 bases of the junction left unmatched. CDR3 residues: CASAWTSQGSGSYNEQFF. For the CDR3, the DNA is TGTGCCAGCGCTTGGACTAGCCAGGGGAGCGGCTCCTACAATGAGCAGTTCTTC.

The chain uses TRBV10-1 and TRBJ1-1; D is possibly TRBD1 (6 bases). Germline V lookup: CDR1 WNHNN, CDR2 SYGVQD (reference sequence). V lost 2 bases and J lost 4, with 8 bases in between. The CDR3 totals 13 residues. CDR3 nucleotide sequence: TGCGCCAGCAGTGAGGGGGGCGGCACTGAAGCTTTCTTT. Protein: CASSEGGGTEAFF.

The genes are TRBV10-2 and TRBJ2-1, with 11 nucleotides matching TRBD2. The length of the CDR3 is 15 residues. Germline loops: CDR1 WSHSY, CDR2 SAAADI. After removal of 5 bases from V and 4 bases from J, the junction contained 4 bases not matched to a gene. The chain's CDR3 is CASSPGTSGYNEQFF. Written as DNA, the CDR3 is TGCGCCAGCAGTCCCGGGACTAGCGGTTACAATGAGCAGTTCTTC.

This sequence joins TRBV27 and TRBJ1-2, with D uncertain. V was shortened by 5 bases and J by 2 bases, with 9 bases between the two germline ends. The CDR3 has 13 amino acids. Germline CDR1 MNHEY, CDR2 SMNVEV (reference sequence). The CDR3 loop is CASSPTENYGYTF. The DNA for the CDR3 is TGTGCCAGCAGTCCCACAGAGAACTATGGCTACACCTTC.

V usage is TRBV27 and J usage is TRBJ1-1; D is uncertain. Germline V gene sequence: CDR1 MNHEY, CDR2 SMNVEV (reference sequence). Trimming removed 0 bases at V and 1 base at J, with 3 bases between. This CDR3 is built from 13 residues. The CDR3: CASSLSPNTEAFF. The CDR3, as DNA: TGTGCCAGCAGTTTATCCCCGAACACTGAAGCTTTCTTT.

The chain carries TRBV19 and TRBJ2-1, with no clear D. Per the germline V gene, CDR1 is LNHDA and CDR2 is SQIVND (reference sequence). Trimming took 5 bases from V and 0 from J, leaving 8 bases between them. The length of the CDR3 is 14 residues. The CDR3 DNA is TGTGCCAGTAGTGGTACAAGCTCCTACAATGAGCAGTTCTTC. The encoded protein is CASSGTSSYNEQFF.

The rearrangement uses TRBV7-7 and TRBJ2-1; weak D call: TRBD2 (6 bases). The length of the CDR3 is 16 residues. Between the trimmed V and J ends, which lost 5 bases and 5 bases, there was a span of 19 bases. Looked up from germline, CDR1 is SSHAT and CDR2 is FNYEAQ (reference sequence). The CDR3 DNA sequence: TGTGCCAGCAGCCTAGACTCTGGGACTGGAAACAATGAGCAGTTCTTC. Amino acids: CASSLDSGTGNNEQFF.

This rearrangement joins TRBV5-6 to TRBJ2-5, with D perhaps matching TRBD1 or TRBD2 (5 bases each). V lost 0 bases, J lost 2 bases, and 5 bases lay in between. This CDR3 is 13 amino acids long. The V gene's germline CDR1 is SGHDT and CDR2 YYEEEE. CDR3: CASSLGGQETQYF. The CDR3 bases are TGTGCCAGCAGCTTGGGGGGGCAAGAGACCCAGTACTTC. The full variable domain, rest sourced from reference TRBV5-6 and TRBJ2-5, is DAGVTQSPTHLIKTRGQQVTLRCSPKSGHDTVSWYQQALGQGPQFIFQYYEEEERQRGNFPDRFSGHQFPNYSSELNVNALLLGDSALYLCASSLGGQETQYFGPGTRLLVL.

This chain connects TRBV19 to TRBJ1-1; no clear D. The germline CDR1 and CDR2 sequences are LNHDA and SQIVND (reference sequence). Trimming stripped 6 bases from V and 0 bases from J, with 14 bases between. The CDR3 spans 15 residues. The CDR3 nucleotides read TGTGCCAGTAGGGGCGGCCGGGAGCTGAACACTGAAGCTTTCTTT. Amino acid sequence: CASRGGRELNTEAFF. The variable domain in full, completed from reference TRBV19 and TRBJ1-1, reads DGGITQSPKYLFRKEGQNVTLSCEQNLNHDAMYWYRQDPGQGLRLIYYSQIVNDFQKGDIAEGYSVSREKKESFPLTVTSAQKNPTAFYLCASRGGRELNTEAFFGQGTRLTVV.

This clone was observed once. V usage is TRBV29-1 and J usage is TRBJ1-2; D gene uncertain. The CDR3 runs 11 residues. Trimming took off 2 bases at V and 0 bases at J, with 1 base between the two ends. Germline V gives CDR1 SQVTM, CDR2 ANQGSEA. The CDR3 is CSVESNYGYTF. CDR3 nucleotide sequence: TGCAGCGTTGAATCTAACTATGGCTACACCTTC.

The chain combines TRBV7-9 with TRBJ1-1, with a tentative D call TRBD1 (6 bases). Trimming took off 5 bases at V and 7 bases at J, with 14 bases between the two ends. The CDR3 sequence is 13 residues long. Germline V CDR1 and CDR2: SEHNR, FQNEAQ (reference sequence). CDR3 loop: CASSPSGAGEAFF. The CDR3 DNA sequence: TGTGCCAGCAGCCCTTCGGGGGCTGGTGAAGCTTTCTTT.

The V call is TRBV27, the J call TRBJ2-4, with D unclear. This CDR3 is 14 amino acids long. V was trimmed by 3 bases and J by 3 bases, leaving 9 bases between them. The germline V gene encodes CDR1 MNHEY and CDR2 SMNVEV (reference sequence). The CDR3 region is CASSFRMGKNIQYF. CDR3 coding DNA: TGTGCCAGCAGTTTCAGGATGGGCAAAAACATTCAGTACTTC.

This chain uses TRBV19 with TRBJ2-7, with 8 positions matching TRBD2. The CDR3 length is 16 residues. The V segment lost 4 bases and the J segment 3 bases; nucleotides outside the gene matches: 11. In germline, CDR1 is LNHDA, CDR2 SQIVND (reference sequence). The CDR3 DNA follows: TGTGCCAGTAGTAGGGGCGGGGGGACCCCTCTCTACGAGCAGTACTTC. Encoded protein: CASSRGGGTPLYEQYF.

The chain has TRBV7-3 and TRBJ2-1, with a tentative D call TRBD2 (6 bases). The CDR3 loop spans 16 amino acids. V gave up 4 bases and J gave up 0 bases, with 13 bases separating them. Germline V gives CDR1 SGHTA, CDR2 FQGTGA. The DNA of the CDR3 is TGTGCCAGCAGCTGGGTTAGCGGAAGCTCCTACAATGAGCAGTTCTTC. This codes for CASSWVSGSSYNEQFF.

About this clone itself: The same CDR3 can be traced to other DNA sequences in this sample. V is TRBV5-1 and J is TRBJ1-2, with D unresolved. Deletions cut 0 bases from V and 5 bases from J, with 5 bases between. Germline-derived CDR1 and CDR2 are SGHRS and YFSETQ. This CDR3 has 12 residues. The chain's CDR3 is CASSLEGYGYTF. As DNA, the CDR3 is TGCGCCAGCAGCTTGGAAGGTTATGGCTACACCTTC.

The rearrangement uses TRBV7-3 and TRBJ2-3, with 8 nucleotides matching TRBD2. This CDR3 contains 17 residues. The germline V gene has CDR1 SGHTA and CDR2 FQGTGA. V was clipped by 1 base and J by 0 bases; unmatched bases: 6. The CDR3 nucleotides are TGTGCCAGCAGCTTAAATTCCCCGGGGGGGAGCACAGATACGCAGTATTTT. This translates into CASSLNSPGGSTDTQYF.

The sample holds one count of this clone. The genes are TRBV27 and TRBJ2-7, with 8 bases aligning to TRBD1. This CDR3 contains 13 residues. V lost 3 bases to trimming and J lost 4 bases; unmatched junction nucleotides: 2. Germline V gene data show CDR1 as MNHEY and CDR2 as SMNVEV (reference sequence). The CDR3 DNA follows: TGTGCCAGCAGTTTCCAGGGGGCGTACGAGCAGTACTTC. Translating it yields CASSFQGAYEQYF.

The CDR3, as DNA: TGTGCCACCAGAGACGGGGGAAACTCCTACAATGAGCAGTTCTTC. The encoded protein is CATRDGGNSYNEQFF. The chain couples TRBV15 to TRBJ2-1; a possible D gene is TRBD2 (6 bases). The CDR3 extends over 15 amino acids. V was trimmed by 6 bases and J by 0 bases, leaving 12 bases between them. Per the germline V gene, CDR1 is LNHNV and CDR2 is YYDKDF (reference sequence).

This clone appeared once. The chain employs TRBV19 and TRBJ2-7; D is perhaps TRBD1 (5 bases). The CDR3 is 14 residues long. Germline assignment: CDR1 LNHDA and CDR2 SQIVND (reference sequence). Trimming stripped 4 bases from V and 3 bases from J, with 13 bases between. CDR3: CASSTAGSDYEQYF. For the CDR3, the DNA is TGTGCCAGTAGTACCGCAGGGTCCGACTACGAGCAGTACTTC.

The genes are TRBV4-1 and TRBJ1-1; 7 nucleotides line up with TRBD1. Germline-derived CDR1 and CDR2 are MGHRA and YSYEKL. The CDR3 is made up of 19 amino acids. V shed 5 bases, J shed 0 bases, and the junction held 18 bases outside the gene matches. CDR3 sequence (DNA): TGCGCCAGCAGCTCCCCCCCCGGGACAGAATTTTTCATGAACACTGAAGCTTTCTTT. Its protein product is CASSSPPGTEFFMNTEAFF.

This clone was recorded once. The gene calls are TRBV19 and TRBJ2-1; 9 nucleotides align to TRBD2. Germline CDR1 and CDR2: LNHDA and SQIVND (reference sequence). The CDR3 has 15 residues. Trimming took 5 bases from V and 2 from J; bases not matched to a gene: 4. CDR3 protein: CASSLAGGPYNEQFF. The CDR3 DNA is TGTGCCAGTAGTCTTGCGGGAGGGCCCTACAATGAGCAGTTCTTC.

The chain couples TRBV7-3 to TRBJ2-5, with D unclear. Germline V gives CDR1 SGHTA, CDR2 FQGTGA. This CDR3 spans 13 amino acids. The germline V and J ends were trimmed by 1 base and 1 base, with 4 bases remaining between them. The CDR3 nucleotides are TGTGCCAGCAGCTTAAAAGGCCAAGAGACCCAGTACTTC. The encoded protein is CASSLKGQETQYF.

The chain couples TRBV5-6 to TRBJ2-3, with D tentatively TRBD1 (6 bases). The V end was cut by 4 bases, the J end by 2 bases, with 17 bases between. The CDR3 spans 16 residues. The germline V gene encodes CDR1 SGHDT and CDR2 YYEEEE. The CDR3 loop is CASSQGTARATDTQYF. The CDR3 region has the DNA TGTGCCAGCAGCCAGGGGACCGCGAGGGCCACAGATACGCAGTATTTT.

The J gene is TRBJ1-2, the V gene TRBV19; D is unclear. V lost 1 base to trimming and J lost 8 bases, with 8 bases between them. Germline-derived CDR1 and CDR2 are LNHDA and SQIVND (reference sequence). This CDR3 is built from 12 residues. CDR3 amino acids: CASSIGFGGYTF. CDR3 bases: TGTGCCAGTAGTATAGGTTTCGGGGGCTACACCTTC.

The rearrangement joins TRBV6-4 to TRBJ1-6; 8 bases align to TRBD1. The CDR3 loop spans 21 amino acids. Per germline, CDR1 MRHNA and CDR2 SNTAGT. Trimming removed 0 bases from V and 0 bases from J; junction bases left unmatched: 13. The CDR3 protein is CASSDSIPTGDTFSYNSPLHF. CDR3 in DNA: TGTGCCAGCAGTGACTCAATCCCGACAGGGGACACGTTCTCCTATAATTCACCCCTCCACTTT.

The V call is TRBV7-2, the J call TRBJ1-1, with D possibly matching TRBD1 (6 bases). This CDR3 region has 12 residues. V lost 3 bases to trimming and J lost 8 bases, with 10 bases between them. Germline CDR1 is SGHTA and CDR2 is FQGNSA. In DNA, the CDR3 is TGTGCCAGCAGCTTGGACAGTCCCGAAGCTTTCTTT. As protein: CASSLDSPEAFF.

The genes are TRBV11-3 and TRBJ2-1; D is undetermined. Deletions cut 3 bases from V and 6 bases from J, with 15 bases between. CDR3 length: 15 amino acids. The germline V gene encodes CDR1 SGHNT and CDR2 YENEEA. The DNA of the CDR3 is TGTGCCAGCAGCTTCGGACCACTTCCCCCCAATGAGCAGTTCTTC. This translates into CASSFGPLPPNEQFF.

V and J are TRBV4-1 and TRBJ2-5; a possible D gene is TRBD1 (5 bases). Germline values: CDR1 MGHRA, CDR2 YSYEKL. V lost 0 bases and J lost 4, with 15 bases in between. This CDR3 has 16 residues. Written as DNA, the CDR3 is TGCGCCAGCAGCCAAGATGGGGCAGGAAAGGGAGAGACCCAGTACTTC. Protein sequence: CASSQDGAGKGETQYF.

The chain recombines TRBV6-5 with TRBJ2-7, with D unclear. Trimming took off 0 bases at V and 3 bases at J, with 6 bases between the two ends. This CDR3 region has 13 residues. Germline CDR1 is MNHEY and CDR2 is SVGAGI. The CDR3 bases are TGTGCCAGCAGTTACTCTGGCCTCTACGAGCAGTACTTC. Amino acids: CASSYSGLYEQYF.

Here the CDR3 DNA reads TGTGCCACAGATAGCGGGGGGTCCGACGAGCAGTACTTC. Encoded protein: CATDSGGSDEQYF. This sequence joins TRBV19 and TRBJ2-7; 10 bases match TRBD2. Germline CDR1 is LNHDA and CDR2 is SQIVND (reference sequence). The CDR3 extends over 13 amino acids. After removal of 10 bases from V and 5 bases from J, the junction contained 8 bases not matched to a gene.

The V gene is TRBV27, the J gene TRBJ2-5; no definite D call. The J call may be wrong; the DNA end is better matched by TRBJ2-7. The length of the CDR3 is 13 residues. Germline V CDR1 and CDR2: MNHEY, SMNVEV (reference sequence). CDR3 in DNA: TGTGCCAGCAGTTTAGGCATCCGCTACGAGCAGTACTTC. Encoded protein: CASSLGIRYEQYF.

The genes are TRBV20-1 and TRBJ2-3; D not certain. CDR3 length: 10 residues. Trimming pared 8 bases from V and 3 bases from J, leaving 6 bases between. The V gene's germline CDR1 is DFQATT and CDR2 SNEGSKA (reference sequence). CDR3 loop: CSQQTDTQYF. The CDR3 nucleotides read TGCAGTCAGCAAACAGATACGCAGTATTTT.